The source of this T cell receptor beta chain is a study of response to subunit inactivated influenza vaccine. With respect to this clonotype: Its antigen is not known.

TCRdb re-analysed the RT-PCR reads in MiXCR, keeping a single row per CDR3 protein. Of hundreds of thousands of distinct CDR3 sequences listed, approximately 15% are singletons. General study findings and limits: The authors put forward the suggestion that each seasonal influenza vaccination may bring in only a limited number of new T cells.

This CDR3 has 15 residues. V lost 0 bases to trimming and J lost 5 bases, with 14 bases between them. Germline CDR1 and CDR2: SGDLS and YYNGEE. This clonotype was obtained from a man aged 50-59 years who received an inactivated influenza vaccine. The sequencing used PBMCs from blood, collected around 15 days before vaccination. This chain connects TRBV9 to TRBJ2-5; D perhaps matches TRBD2 (6 bases). The CDR3, as DNA: TGTGCCAGCAGCGTAGGGCTAGCGTCGCGGGAGACCCAGTACTTC. Protein sequence: CASSVGLASRETQYF.